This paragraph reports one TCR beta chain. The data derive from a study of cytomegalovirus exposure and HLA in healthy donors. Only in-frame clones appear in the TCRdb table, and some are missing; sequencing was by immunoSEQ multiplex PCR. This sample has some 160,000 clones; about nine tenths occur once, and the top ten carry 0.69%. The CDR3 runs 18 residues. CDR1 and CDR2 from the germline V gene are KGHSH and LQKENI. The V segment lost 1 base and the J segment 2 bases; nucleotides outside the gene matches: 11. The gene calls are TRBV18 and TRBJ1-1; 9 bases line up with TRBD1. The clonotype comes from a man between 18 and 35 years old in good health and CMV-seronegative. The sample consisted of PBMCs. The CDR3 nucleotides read TGTGCCAGCTCACCACTTTTTCCGGGACAGGGACCAAACACTGAAGCTTTCTTT. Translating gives CASSPLFPGQGPNTEAFF.